This TCR beta chain appears in the sequencing data of a study of T cells in Graves' hyperthyroidism and ophthalmopathy. Study-wide findings and caveats: Median prediction lead before ophthalmopathy onset was 6 to 8 months with the model. Researchers report that a 13 V-J model separated ophthalmopathy from stable hyperthyroidism. Blood shared most expanded thyroid clonotypes above 0.001.

V shed 6 bases and J shed 5 bases, with 19 bases lying between them. The CDR3 is 15 amino acids. Germline CDR1 SGHAT, CDR2 FQNNGV. Exclusion followed for patients with uncontrolled infection, other autoimmune disease, pregnancy or lactation. A note on this clonotype: The antigen is unknown.

Researchers amplified the TCR beta CDR3 regions from RNA transcripts. The HTBI primer set drove a first-round RT-PCR of the TCR CDR3. TCRdb re-derived calls from the multiplex PCR reads in MiXCR, one entry per CDR3 protein. The sample gives about half a million distinct CDR3 sequences, around 22% of which show up once; 11% is in the top ten. The receptor was isolated from a woman in her twenties or thirties with Graves' ophthalmopathy. The chain has TRBV11-2 and TRBJ1-2, with TRBD1 as a possible D gene (5 bases). Sequencing was done on a sample of blood. CDR3 protein: CASSQTGTYAYGYTF. DNA of the CDR3: TGTGCCAGCAGTCAAACCGGGACCTACGCTTATGGCTACACCTTC.